What follows are 13 T cell receptor beta chains derived from one specimen sequenced in a study of shared clonotypes between healthy human individuals. Only in-frame clones appear in the TCRdb table, and some are missing; sequencing was by immunoSEQ multiplex PCR. The repertoire consists of some 2.1 million clones, with over 85% occurring once and the leading ten covering 0.13%. Specimen: naive CD4+ T cells sorted from blood. This sample's subset: CD45RA+ positively selected. These receptors were taken from a young man in good health.

The rearrangement joins TRBV7-2 to TRBJ1-6, with D uncertain. The V gene's germline CDR1 is SGHTA and CDR2 FQGNSA. Trimming pared 5 bases from V and 6 bases from J, leaving 14 bases between. This CDR3 has 15 residues. CDR3 DNA: TGTGCCAGCAGCGTAACCCTCACAGTTAATTCACCCCTCCACTTT. It translates to CASSVTLTVNSPLHF.

V is TRBV9 and J is TRBJ2-4; no definite D call. Germline V lookup: CDR1 SGDLS, CDR2 YYNGEE. The CDR3 contains 15 residues. V was shortened by 3 bases and J by 0 bases, with 10 bases between the two germline ends. DNA of the CDR3: TGTGCCAGCAGCGCAGACGGAGTAGCCAAAAACATTCAGTACTTC. Residues: CASSADGVAKNIQYF.

The chain is built from TRBV9 and TRBJ1-1; D gene unclear. The CDR3 is made up of 14 amino acids. The V gene's germline CDR1 is SGDLS and CDR2 YYNGEE. V was pared by 0 bases and J by 4 bases, with 10 bases between. The CDR3 nucleotides read TGTGCCAGCAGCGTAGAAAGCGTGGGCACTGAAGCTTTCTTT. Encoded protein: CASSVESVGTEAFF.

This chain links TRBV7-2 with TRBJ2-4; tentatively, D is TRBD2 (6 bases). Trimming pared 6 bases from V and 6 bases from J, leaving 12 bases between. This CDR3 is built from 13 residues. Germline V CDR1 and CDR2: SGHTA, FQGNSA. CDR3 in amino acids: CASRRAGLNIQYF. The DNA of the CDR3 is TGTGCCAGCAGGAGGGCGGGGCTAAACATTCAGTACTTC.

The chain has TRBV29-1 and TRBJ2-3; TRBD2 matches 8 bases. The CDR3 consists of 17 residues. Germline V lookup: CDR1 SQVTM, CDR2 ANQGSEA. V shed 7 bases and J 3 bases; nucleotides not matched to a gene: 18. DNA for the CDR3: TGCAGCGGCGGACTAGCCGGGATTTTGGTAAGGACAGATACGCAGTATTTT. This gives the protein CSGGLAGILVRTDTQYF.

The genes are TRBV27 and TRBJ1-2; no clear D gene. Trimming left V 2 bases short and J 6 bases short, with 16 bases between. The germline gives CDR1 MNHEY, CDR2 SMNVEV (reference sequence). This CDR3 contains 15 residues. CDR3 DNA: TGTGCCAGCAGTTTAGTTGGCAGACTCCGCCATGGCTACACCTTC. Protein: CASSLVGRLRHGYTF.

V and J are TRBV19 and TRBJ2-1; possibly TRBD1 for D (5 bases). Between the trimmed V and J ends, which lost 8 bases and 9 bases, there was a span of 20 bases. This CDR3 has 14 residues. Germline V lookup: CDR1 LNHDA, CDR2 SQIVND (reference sequence). Here the CDR3 DNA reads TGTGCCAGTGCTGCTCGTCAAAGGGGCCCTGAGCAGTTCTTC. Amino acids: CASAARQRGPEQFF. Full variable domain (missing parts from reference TRBV19 and TRBJ2-1): DGGITQSPKYLFRKEGQNVTLSCEQNLNHDAMYWYRQDPGQGLRLIYYSQIVNDFQKGDIAEGYSVSREKKESFPLTVTSAQKNPTAFYLCASAARQRGPEQFFGPGTRLTVL.

CDR3 sequence (DNA): TGTGCCTGGAGTGGCCCGGGCAATCAGCCCCAGCATTTT. Translation gives CAWSGPGNQPQHF. V and J are TRBV30 and TRBJ1-5; D call uncertain. V was cut by 1 base and J by 2 bases, with 6 bases left in between. The germline V gene encodes CDR1 GTSNPN and CDR2 SVGIG (reference sequence). CDR3 length: 13 amino acids.

V gene TRBV2 combines with J gene TRBJ2-1; 12 bases map to TRBD2. Trimming at V came to 6 bases and at J to 7 bases, leaving 7 bases not matched to a gene. This CDR3 region has 15 residues. Germline V gene sequence: CDR1 SNHLY, CDR2 FYNNEI. CDR3 sequence reads: CASRASGGARNEQFF. The CDR3 DNA sequence: TGTGCCAGCAGGGCTAGCGGGGGGGCCCGAAATGAGCAGTTCTTC.

The chain is built from TRBV2 and TRBJ2-2; perhaps D is TRBD1 or TRBD2 (5 bases each). Trimming stripped 6 bases from V and 3 bases from J, with 11 bases between. The CDR3 covers 14 residues. From germline, CDR1 is SNHLY and CDR2 FYNNEI. As DNA, the CDR3 is TGTGCCAGCAGAGTGGGACCTGACACCGGGGAGCTGTTTTTT. It translates to CASRVGPDTGELFF.

The chain recombines TRBV6-1 with TRBJ1-1; 7 bases agree with TRBD1. Germline CDR1 MNHNS, CDR2 SASEGT. V lost 4 bases and J lost 1; bases outside the gene matches: 6. The CDR3 has 15 amino acids. The CDR3, as DNA: TGTGCCAGCAGTGGTGGACAGGCGTCGAACACTGAAGCTTTCTTT. Its translation is CASSGGQASNTEAFF.

The chain is built from TRBV29-1 and TRBJ2-1; 13 bases are a match to TRBD2. The CDR3 runs 13 residues. Germline trimming cut 7 bases from V and 7 bases from J; bases unmatched to any gene: 4. CDR1 and CDR2 from the germline V gene are SQVTM and ANQGSEA. The CDR3: CSAAGLAGNEQFF. In DNA, the CDR3 is TGCAGCGCTGCGGGACTAGCGGGAAATGAGCAGTTCTTC.

The V and J genes are TRBV25-1 and TRBJ2-1; 7 bases agree with TRBD1. Germline V gene data show CDR1 as MGHDK and CDR2 as SYGVNS. V was pared by 3 bases and J by 4 bases, with 9 bases of the junction left unmatched. The CDR3 totals 16 residues. Here the CDR3 reads CASSDRGSVMYNEQFF. CDR3 coding DNA: TGTGCCAGCAGTGACAGGGGGTCGGTCATGTACAATGAGCAGTTCTTC.